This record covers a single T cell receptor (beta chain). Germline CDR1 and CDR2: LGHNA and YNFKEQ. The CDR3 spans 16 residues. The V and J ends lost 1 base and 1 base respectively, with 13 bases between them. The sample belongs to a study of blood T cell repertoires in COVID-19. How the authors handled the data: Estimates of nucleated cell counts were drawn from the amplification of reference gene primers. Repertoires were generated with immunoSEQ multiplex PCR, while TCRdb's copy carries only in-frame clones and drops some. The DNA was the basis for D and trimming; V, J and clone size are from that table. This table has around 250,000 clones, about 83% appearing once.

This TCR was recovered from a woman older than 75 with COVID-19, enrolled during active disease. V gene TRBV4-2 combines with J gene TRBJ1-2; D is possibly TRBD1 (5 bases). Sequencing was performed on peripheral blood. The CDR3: CASSQGVGRDNYGYTF. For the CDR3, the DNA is TGTGCCAGCAGCCAAGGAGTGGGCAGGGATAACTATGGCTACACCTTC.